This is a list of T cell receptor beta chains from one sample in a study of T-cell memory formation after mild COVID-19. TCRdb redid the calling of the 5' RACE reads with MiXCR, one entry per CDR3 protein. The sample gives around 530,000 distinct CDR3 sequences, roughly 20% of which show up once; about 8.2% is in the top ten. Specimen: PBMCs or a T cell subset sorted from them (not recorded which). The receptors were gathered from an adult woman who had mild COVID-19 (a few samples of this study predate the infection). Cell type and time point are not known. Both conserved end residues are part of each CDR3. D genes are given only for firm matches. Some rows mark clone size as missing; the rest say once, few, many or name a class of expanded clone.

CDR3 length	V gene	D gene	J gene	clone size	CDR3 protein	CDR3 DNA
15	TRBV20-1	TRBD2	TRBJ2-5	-	CSARGTSGRSETQYF	TGCAGTGCTAGGGGGACTAGCGGGAGATCCGAGACCCAGTACTTC
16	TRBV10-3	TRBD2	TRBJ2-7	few	CAISEFQRGPQYEQYF	TGTGCCATCAGTGAATTTCAGCGGGGGCCCCAATACGAGCAGTACTTC
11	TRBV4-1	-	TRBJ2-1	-	CASSQDLFQFF	TGCGCCAGCAGCCAAGATCTATTTCAGTTCTTC
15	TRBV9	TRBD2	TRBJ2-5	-	CASSVSGTSIETQYF	TGTGCCAGCAGCGTTTCCGGGACTAGCATCGAGACCCAGTACTTC
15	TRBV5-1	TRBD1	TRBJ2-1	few	CASSPWTGGVNEQFF	TGCGCCAGCAGCCCTTGGACAGGGGGCGTTAATGAGCAGTTCTTC
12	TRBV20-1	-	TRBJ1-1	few	CSASIWQTEAFF	TGCAGTGCTAGTATTTGGCAGACAGAAGCTTTCTTT
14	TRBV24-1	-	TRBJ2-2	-	CATSDRQNTGELFF	TGTGCCACCAGTGACCGACAGAACACCGGGGAGCTGTTTTTT
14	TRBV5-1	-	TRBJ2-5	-	CASSLRTPVVTQYF	TGCGCCAGCAGCCTCCGGACCCCGGTAGTGACCCAGTACTTC
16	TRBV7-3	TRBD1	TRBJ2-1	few	CASSPDRDPSYNEQFF	TGTGCCAGCAGCCCTGACAGGGACCCATCCTACAATGAGCAGTTCTTC
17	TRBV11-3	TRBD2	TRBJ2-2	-	CASSTPSRGVNTGELFF	TGTGCCAGCAGCACCCCGTCCCGGGGGGTGAACACCGGGGAGCTGTTTTTT
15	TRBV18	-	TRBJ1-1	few	CASSPPDTMNTEAFF	TGTGCCAGCTCACCACCTGACACTATGAACACTGAAGCTTTCTTT
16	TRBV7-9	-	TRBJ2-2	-	CASSFSTGYYTGELFF	TGTGCCAGCAGCTTCTCGACGGGATATTACACCGGGGAGCTGTTTTTT
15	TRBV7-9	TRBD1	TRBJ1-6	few	CASSSWTGNNSPLHF	TGTGCCAGCAGCTCCTGGACAGGGAATAATTCACCCCTCCACTTT
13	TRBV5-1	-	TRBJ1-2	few	CASSLEGVDGYTF	TGCGCCAGCAGCTTGGAAGGGGTGGATGGCTACACCTTC
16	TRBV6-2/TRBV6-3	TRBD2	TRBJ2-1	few	CASSWRTSGRADEQFF	TGTGCCAGCAGCTGGAGGACTAGCGGGAGGGCCGATGAGCAGTTCTTC
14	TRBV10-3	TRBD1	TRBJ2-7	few	CAINPGQESYEQYF	TGTGCCATCAACCCGGGACAGGAATCCTACGAGCAGTACTTC
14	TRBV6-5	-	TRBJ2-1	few	CASNKDGARNEQFF	TGTGCCAGCAACAAAGACGGGGCTCGGAATGAGCAGTTCTTC
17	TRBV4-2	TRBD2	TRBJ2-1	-	CASSQFSSGREYNEQFF	TGTGCCAGCAGCCAGTTTTCTAGCGGGAGGGAGTATAATGAGCAGTTCTTC
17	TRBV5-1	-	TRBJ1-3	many	CASSASVTGNSGNTIYF	TGCGCCAGCAGCGCCTCTGTTACAGGCAACTCTGGAAACACCATATATTTT